The 20 T cell receptor beta chains below were found in one sample sequenced in a study of cytomegalovirus exposure and HLA in healthy donors. A multiplex PCR was run with 60 Vbeta primers and 13 Jbeta primers. Profiled with immunoSEQ multiplex PCR; TCRdb holds only in-frame clones, not every one. The sample records some 250,000 clones, more than 75% being singletons. Sample: PBMCs. The receptors come from a middle-aged woman in good health and CMV-seropositive.

The chain carries TRBV10-3 and TRBJ2-5; 11 nucleotides agree with TRBD2. The J call could be wrong; TRBJ2-7 is a better fit for the DNA end. The CDR3 runs to 16 residues. CDR1 is ENHRY, CDR2 SYGVKD, per germline. CDR3 amino acids: CAIGAGLAGGAYEQYF. The CDR3 DNA sequence: TGTGCCATAGGGGCCGGTCTAGCGGGAGGAGCGTACGAGCAGTACTTC.

This clone occurred a few times. The CDR3 DNA is TGTGCCAGCAGCGTCGGGGGCCGCCCGGGAGGGCTGGAGACCCAGTACTTC. This codes for CASSVGGRPGGLETQYF. The chain has TRBV9 and TRBJ2-5; TRBD2 matches at 8 bases. Trimming took 2 bases from V and 5 from J; bases not matched to a gene: 14. In germline, CDR1 is SGDLS, CDR2 YYNGEE. The CDR3 is made up of 17 amino acids.

V gene TRBV6-5 combines with J gene TRBJ1-2; TRBD1 matches 11 bases. Per germline, CDR1 MNHEY and CDR2 SVGAGI. This CDR3 region has 13 residues. V was clipped by 6 bases and J by 8 bases; unmatched bases: 5. CDR3 in amino acids: CASSRTGGRGYTF. The CDR3 region has the DNA TGTGCCAGCAGCAGGACAGGGGGCCGGGGCTACACCTTC.

This clone was found a few times. This chain connects TRBV5-1 to TRBJ2-5; D is possibly TRBD2 (5 bases). Looked up from germline, CDR1 is SGHRS and CDR2 is YFSETQ. This CDR3 region has 13 residues. The V gene lost 4 bases and the J gene lost 5 bases, with 12 bases spanning the gap. The CDR3 DNA is TGCGCCAGCAGCCGTCATAGGGAGGAGACCCAGTACTTC. Residues: CASSRHREETQYF.

The gene calls are TRBV11-2 and TRBJ1-4; no clear D. CDR3 length: 16 residues. Germline-derived CDR1 and CDR2 are SGHAT and FQNNGV. The germline V and J ends were trimmed by 6 bases and 2 bases, with 16 bases remaining between them. As DNA, the CDR3 is TGTGCCAGCAGATCGGGTAGAACTACGACTAATGAAAAACTGTTTTTT. It translates to CASRSGRTTTNEKLFF.

The sample holds a few counts of this clone. The CDR3 DNA follows: TGTGCCAGCAGTGAAAATCGAGGCTCCTACAATGAGCAGTTCTTC. Protein: CASSENRGSYNEQFF. The J gene is TRBJ2-1, the V gene TRBV6-1; D unresolved. This CDR3 region has 15 residues. Trimming cost V 2 bases and J 0 bases, with 8 bases left between them. Germline assignment: CDR1 MNHNS and CDR2 SASEGT.

The chain employs TRBV12-5 and TRBJ1-1; TRBD1 aligns across 10 bases. Trimming removed 9 bases from V and 3 bases from J; junction bases left unmatched: 4. Per the germline V gene, CDR1 is LGHNT and CDR2 is FRNRAP. The CDR3 is 13 amino acids. The CDR3 reads CASTTGGYTEAFF. The CDR3 coding sequence is TGTGCTAGCACGACAGGGGGCTACACTGAAGCTTTCTTT.

This clone has just a few counts. This chain links TRBV21-1 with TRBJ1-3; TRBD1, the D gene given by the table, was not confirmed from the DNA. TRBV21-1 is designated a pseudogene. This CDR3 spans 14 amino acids. The chain's CDR3 is CASRGAISGNTIYF. CDR3 nucleotides: TGTGCCAGCAGGGGGGCCATCTCTGGAAACACCATATATTTT.

The CDR3 here is CASSPAERRGQPQHF. The CDR3 DNA sequence: TGTGCCAGCAGCCCGGCCGAGAGACGCGGTCAGCCCCAGCATTTT. V usage is TRBV4-2 and J usage is TRBJ1-5; D remains unclear. The CDR3 length is 15 residues. Trimming removed 4 bases from V and 6 bases from J, with 16 bases in between. Germline V gene sequence: CDR1 LGHNA, CDR2 YNFKEQ.

V and J are TRBV29-1 and TRBJ1-4, with 8 bases aligning to TRBD1. The CDR3 extends over 15 amino acids. The germline V gene has CDR1 SQVTM and CDR2 ANQGSEA. Losses at the gene ends were 0 bases for V and 7 bases for J; bases not matched to a gene: 7. CDR3: CSVEEQGGTAEKLFF. The DNA of the CDR3 is TGCAGCGTTGAAGAACAGGGGGGAACAGCTGAAAAACTGTTTTTT.

V is TRBV7-2 and J is TRBJ2-7; no firm D call. CDR3 length: 15 amino acids. Trimming removed 1 base at V and 0 bases at J, with 10 bases between. Germline lookup yields CDR1 SGHTA and CDR2 FQGNSA. CDR3 nucleotide sequence: TGTGCCAGCAGCTTAGAAGAGAGGAGCTCCTACGAGCAGTACTTC. Amino acids: CASSLEERSSYEQYF.

This chain links TRBV2 with TRBJ2-1, with 9 bases aligning to TRBD2. The CDR3 is 16 amino acids. Trimming cost V 2 bases and J 2 bases; bases outside gene matches: 4. Germline CDR1 SNHLY, CDR2 FYNNEI. Here the CDR3 reads CASSESSGGTYNEQFF. DNA for the CDR3: TGTGCCAGCAGTGAAAGTAGCGGGGGCACCTACAATGAGCAGTTCTTC.

The chain is built from TRBV6-1 and TRBJ2-7; TRBD1 matches at 7 bases. Germline CDR1 is MNHNS and CDR2 is SASEGT. The CDR3 is 15 residues long. The J segment lost 0 bases and the V segment lost 5 bases, leaving 7 bases of the junction unmatched. The CDR3 DNA is TGTGCCAGCAGTCCCGGGACAGCGTCCTCCTACGAGCAGTACTTC. This translates into CASSPGTASSYEQYF.

The sample holds one count of this clone. V gene TRBV10-3 combines with J gene TRBJ1-1; a possible D gene is TRBD1 (5 bases). The CDR3 runs to 14 residues. Trimming cost V 6 bases and J 4 bases, with 15 bases left between them. Germline CDR1 is ENHRY and CDR2 is SYGVKD. Here the CDR3 reads CAIRRDSSSTEAFF. Written as DNA, the CDR3 is TGTGCCATCAGGCGTGACAGTTCCAGCACTGAAGCTTTCTTT.

This chain joins TRBV7-2 and TRBJ1-2, with 8 positions matching TRBD1. Trimming cost V 5 bases and J 7 bases; bases outside gene matches: 12. CDR1 is SGHTA, CDR2 FQGNSA, per germline. The CDR3 is made up of 15 amino acids. The CDR3 protein is CASSPGGQGGSGYTF. CDR3 coding DNA: TGTGCCAGCAGCCCGGGAGGACAGGGTGGCTCTGGCTACACCTTC. The full variable domain, with the rest looked up from reference TRBV7-2 and TRBJ1-2, is GAGVSQSPSNKVTEKGKDVELRCDPISGHTALYWYRQSLGQGLEFLIYFQGNSAPDKSGLPSDRFSAERTGGSVSTLTIQRTQQEDSAVYLCASSPGGQGGSGYTFGSGTRLTVV.

This clone has just a few counts. The chain joins TRBV5-1 to TRBJ2-1; 10 bases fit TRBD1. This CDR3 is built from 15 residues. Germline CDR1 and CDR2: SGHRS and YFSETQ. J lost 7 bases, V lost 4 bases, and 8 bases had no gene match. The DNA for the CDR3 is TGCGCCAGCAGCCCCGGGACAGGGGTTGCGAATGAGCAGTTCTTC. Translated, it gives CASSPGTGVANEQFF.

The genes are TRBV5-4 and TRBJ1-2; 7 bases align to TRBD1. This CDR3 has 15 amino acids. Germline V CDR1 and CDR2: SGHNT, YYREEE (reference sequence). V was pared by 2 bases and J by 1 base, with 5 bases of the junction left unmatched. The CDR3 coding sequence is TGTGCCAGCAGCTTAAGGGGACAGCTTAACTATGGCTACACCTTC. Translating it yields CASSLRGQLNYGYTF.

In this sample, this clone turned up a few times. This chain uses TRBV18 with TRBJ1-1; 12 positions match TRBD1. V was pared by 2 bases and J by 4 bases, with 5 bases of the junction left unmatched. Germline loops: CDR1 KGHSH, CDR2 LQKENI. The CDR3 runs 16 residues. CDR3 loop: CASSPGTGGEGTEAFF. DNA of the CDR3: TGTGCCAGCTCACCAGGGACAGGGGGCGAAGGCACTGAAGCTTTCTTT.

The chain uses TRBV5-1 and TRBJ2-7; TRBD2 aligns across 10 bases. V gave up 4 bases and J gave up 0 bases; unmatched junction bases: 7. The CDR3 contains 16 residues. CDR1 SGHRS and CDR2 YFSETQ come from the germline V gene. CDR3 loop: CASSPALAGSSYEQYF. The CDR3 bases are TGCGCCAGCAGCCCGGCACTAGCGGGGAGCTCCTACGAGCAGTACTTC.

In its sample, this clone was seen many times. The genes are TRBV4-3 and TRBJ2-7, with unresolved D. Germline V gives CDR1 LGHNA, CDR2 YSLEER. The length of the CDR3 is 15 residues. Trimming removed 1 base from V and 2 bases from J, with 12 bases in between. The CDR3 region has the DNA TGCGCCAGCAGCCAAGGCCTCGGCGGTCCCTACGAGCAGTACTTC. Protein: CASSQGLGGPYEQYF.